The sequence of this T cell receptor (beta chain) was determined in a study of T cells in women clearing cervical HPV infection. Study findings and constraints: Richness plus V gene abundances separated cases from controls with AUC about 0.83.

This CDR3 contains 14 residues. Looked up from germline, CDR1 is LNHDA and CDR2 is SQIVND (reference sequence). J lost 8 bases, V lost 6 bases, and 5 bases had no gene match. Here immunoSEQ multiplex PCR was the method, and the copy in TCRdb shows in-frame clones only, minus some. The ten most abundant clones cover 8% to 11% of a sample with about 16,000 clones. In regard to this clone: The antigen remains unidentified. The CDR3 is cut off 3 residues early in the read; its end comes from the germline J gene. The same CDR3 can be traced to other DNA sequences in this sample.

The receptor was derived from a woman aged 18-70 years with a cervical HPV16 infection that either progressed to CIN3+ or cleared (not recorded which). The genes are TRBV19 and TRBJ1-6; the match to TRBD1 covers 9 bases. The material sequenced was blood buffy coat. The covered CDR3 bases are TGTGCCAGTAGCGTGGGACAGGGTGATTCACCC. Protein product: CASSVGQGDSP. The whole CDR3 region reads CASSVGQGDSPLHF.